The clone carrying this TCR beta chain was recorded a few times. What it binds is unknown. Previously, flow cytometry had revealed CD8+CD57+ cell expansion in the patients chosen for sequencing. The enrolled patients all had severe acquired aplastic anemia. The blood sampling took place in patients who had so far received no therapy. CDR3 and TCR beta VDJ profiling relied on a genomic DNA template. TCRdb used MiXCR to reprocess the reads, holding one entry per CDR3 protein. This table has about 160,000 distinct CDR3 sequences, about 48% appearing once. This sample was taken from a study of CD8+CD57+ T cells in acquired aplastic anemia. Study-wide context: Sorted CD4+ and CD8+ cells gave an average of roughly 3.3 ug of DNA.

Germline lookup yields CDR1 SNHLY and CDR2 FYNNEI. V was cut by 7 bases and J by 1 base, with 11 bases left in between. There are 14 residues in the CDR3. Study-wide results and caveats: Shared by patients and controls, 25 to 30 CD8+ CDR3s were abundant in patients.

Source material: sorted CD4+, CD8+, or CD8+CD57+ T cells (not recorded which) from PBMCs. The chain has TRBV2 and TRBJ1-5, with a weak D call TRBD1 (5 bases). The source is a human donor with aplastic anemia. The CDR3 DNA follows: TGTGCCAGCACAGGGATGGGAAGCAATCAGCCCCAGCATTTT. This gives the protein CASTGMGSNQPQHF.